One and the same sample provided the 26 T cell receptor beta chains below, sequenced in a study of a mutant IDH1 vaccine in newly diagnosed glioma. The antigens of these receptors remain unknown. Clones were sequenced by immunoSEQ multiplex PCR, and TCRdb holds only the in-frame ones, with some missing. In the table there are approximately 50,000 clones, 75% to 90% of which are singletons. Time point here: week 23, last vaccination. Vaccination used 300 ug of mutant IDH1 20-mer peptide per dose, with topical imiquimod. This specimen was PBMCs, taken from a glioma patient whose treatment included an IDH1 peptide vaccine. Source of these receptors: a man between 35 and 55 years old with glioma.

V usage is TRBV9 and J usage is TRBJ2-4; D is unclear. CDR1 is SGDLS, CDR2 YYNGEE, per germline. The germline V and J ends were trimmed by 1 base and 6 bases, with 14 bases remaining between them. The CDR3 contains 15 residues. CDR3 amino acids: CASSVSAASLNIQYF. Here the CDR3 DNA reads TGTGCCAGCAGCGTATCGGCTGCATCCCTAAACATTCAGTACTTC.

The genes are TRBV29-1 and TRBJ1-1, with 10 bases lining up with TRBD1. The J segment lost 5 bases and the V segment lost 6 bases, leaving 9 bases of the junction unmatched. CDR3 length equals 14 residues. Germline assignment: CDR1 SQVTM and CDR2 ANQGSEA. Written as DNA, the CDR3 is TGCAGCGTCGACAGGGGGCAAAGAGGGACTGAAGCTTTCTTT. It is translated as CSVDRGQRGTEAFF.

This clone has a single count. This chain uses TRBV5-4 with TRBJ1-2; unclear D gene. With 1 base removed from V and 8 bases from J, the gap between germline ends came to 6 bases. The V gene's germline CDR1 is SGHNT and CDR2 YYREEE (reference sequence). The CDR3 has 11 amino acids. The CDR3 bases are TGTGCCAGCAGCTTGAGACGGGGCTACACCTTC. It specifies CASSLRRGYTF.

The V gene is TRBV29-1, the J gene TRBJ2-7; 7 bases are shared with TRBD1. The J segment lost 1 base and the V segment lost 6 bases, leaving 15 bases of the junction unmatched. Germline loops: CDR1 SQVTM, CDR2 ANQGSEA. This CDR3 spans 16 amino acids. Here the CDR3 DNA reads TGCAGCGTCCTAGAAAACAGGGGATCCGCGTCCTACGAGCAGTACTTC. Translating gives CSVLENRGSASYEQYF.

Only one count was recorded for this clone. This chain joins TRBV5-1 and TRBJ1-1; 8 nucleotides line up with TRBD1. Unmatched junction bases numbered 11, after V lost 5 bases and J lost 2 bases. Germline lookup yields CDR1 SGHRS and CDR2 YFSETQ. The CDR3 length is 16 residues. The CDR3 region is CASRTTQGVRNTEAFF. DNA of the CDR3: TGCGCCAGCAGAACTACACAGGGGGTACGAAACACTGAAGCTTTCTTT.

This sequence joins TRBV19 and TRBJ2-2, with 7 bases matching TRBD2. CDR1 is LNHDA and CDR2 is SQIVND in the germline V gene (reference sequence). With V trimmed by 5 bases and J by 5 bases, 17 bases remained unmatched. The CDR3 runs 18 residues. As DNA, the CDR3 is TGTGCCAGTAGTTCCTCCTGGTTAGCGGGCCTTAGAACCGGGGAGCTGTTTTTT. This sequence encodes CASSSSWLAGLRTGELFF.

This sequence joins TRBV7-9 and TRBJ2-7; 10 bases fit TRBD1. Germline values: CDR1 SEHNR, CDR2 FQNEAQ (reference sequence). Germline trimming cut 0 bases from V and 2 bases from J; bases unmatched to any gene: 1. The CDR3 runs 15 residues. In DNA, the CDR3 is TGTGCCAGCAGCTTAGCTGACAGGGGGCCCTACGAGCAGTACTTC. Its translation is CASSLADRGPYEQYF.

This clone was counted between two and nine times. The chain couples TRBV4-1 to TRBJ1-4; a weak D match, TRBD1 (6 bases). The length of the CDR3 is 12 residues. Looked up from germline, CDR1 is MGHRA and CDR2 is YSYEKL. CDR3 sequence: CAGAGTNEKLFF. The CDR3, as DNA: TGCGCGGGGGCGGGGACTAATGAAAAACTGTTTTTT.

The table lists this clone with a few counts. The chain employs TRBV5-1 and TRBJ1-5; D is unresolved. V was trimmed by 0 bases and J by 9 bases, leaving 13 bases between them. The CDR3 spans 14 residues. Germline V lookup: CDR1 SGHRS, CDR2 YFSETQ. The CDR3 DNA follows: TGCGCCAGCAGCTTGGGTGTGGCCGGGTGGCCCCAGCATTTT. Its protein product is CASSLGVAGWPQHF.

The rearrangement joins TRBV5-1 to TRBJ1-5, with D unresolved. The CDR3 runs to 16 residues. Germline CDR1 is SGHRS and CDR2 is YFSETQ. V lost 0 bases, J lost 0 bases, and 10 bases lay in between. CDR3 protein: CASSLGPADSNQPQHF. For the CDR3, the DNA is TGCGCCAGCAGCTTGGGGCCAGCCGATAGCAATCAGCCCCAGCATTTT.

This rearrangement joins TRBV18 to TRBJ2-3; a weak D match, TRBD2 (6 bases). The CDR3 contains 14 residues. Germline CDR1 is KGHSH and CDR2 is LQKENI. Trimming removed 2 bases at V and 4 bases at J, with 10 bases between. CDR3 amino acids: CASSPGGSADTQYF. In DNA form, the CDR3 reads TGTGCCAGCTCACCAGGGGGGAGCGCAGATACGCAGTATTTT.

This clone has just a few counts. The rearrangement uses TRBV4-2 and TRBJ1-2, with D possibly TRBD1 on 6 matching bases. This CDR3 is 17 amino acids long. CDR1 and CDR2 (germline): LGHNA, YNFKEQ. Trimming shortened V by 3 bases and J by 2 bases, and 19 bases separated the two germline ends. CDR3 in DNA: TGTGCCAGCAGCCAGGCTTATCTAACAGGGACAAACTATGGCTACACCTTC. Translating it yields CASSQAYLTGTNYGYTF.

The V gene is TRBV11-2, the J gene TRBJ2-5; the D is unclear. The CDR3 sequence is 12 residues long. Germline V gives CDR1 SGHAT, CDR2 FQNNGV. Deletions cut 6 bases from V and 2 bases from J, with 7 bases between. The CDR3 is CASRETQETQYF. The CDR3 DNA follows: TGTGCCAGCAGGGAGACTCAAGAGACCCAGTACTTC.

V is TRBV27 and J is TRBJ2-6; D not resolved. In germline, CDR1 is MNHEY, CDR2 SMNVEV (reference sequence). Trimming took 8 bases from V and 1 from J, leaving 6 bases between them. This CDR3 contains 13 residues. The DNA for the CDR3 is TGTGCCAGCCACCCATCTGGGGCCAACGTCCTGACTTTC. Its translation is CASHPSGANVLTF.

The rearrangement links TRBV2 to TRBJ2-7, with D unresolved. V was shortened by 3 bases and J by 0 bases, with 9 bases between the two germline ends. Per germline, CDR1 SNHLY and CDR2 FYNNEI. The CDR3 contains 14 residues. The DNA for the CDR3 is TGTGCCAGCAGTGACGTCCTCAGCTCCTACGAGCAGTACTTC. This translates into CASSDVLSSYEQYF.

V is TRBV7-9 and J is TRBJ1-2, with 7 bases matching TRBD1. With 1 base clipped from V and 7 bases from J, the junction kept 9 bases outside the gene matches. There are 15 residues in the CDR3. Germline CDR1 and CDR2: SEHNR and FQNEAQ (reference sequence). The CDR3 DNA is TGTGCCAGCAGCTTAGAGGGGGCGCGGTCCCCTGGCTACACCTTC. Translated, it gives CASSLEGARSPGYTF.

V usage is TRBV29-1 and J usage is TRBJ2-5; a possible D gene is TRBD1 (6 bases). V was cut by 6 bases and J by 2 bases, with 19 bases left in between. Germline loops: CDR1 SQVTM, CDR2 ANQGSEA. This CDR3 comprises 15 residues. This chain's CDR3 is CSVIGVARGQETQYF. CDR3 DNA sequence: TGCAGCGTCATCGGTGTAGCTAGGGGGCAAGAGACCCAGTACTTC. The whole variable domain, filled in from reference TRBV29-1 and TRBJ2-5, reads SAVISQKPSRDICQRGTSLTIQCQVDSQVTMMFWYRQQPGQSLTLIATANQGSEATYESGFVIDKFPISRPNLTFSTLTVSNMSPEDSSIYLCSVIGVARGQETQYFGPGTRLLVL.

The chain uses TRBV15 and TRBJ2-3; 9 bases agree with TRBD1. V lost 6 bases, J lost 3 bases, and 4 bases stayed unmatched. The CDR3 has 14 amino acids. Germline CDR1 LNHNV, CDR2 YYDKDF (reference sequence). The CDR3 DNA reads TGTGCCACCAGTCGACAGGGGGGAACAGATACGCAGTATTTT. Translation gives CATSRQGGTDTQYF.

The rearrangement uses TRBV6-1 and TRBJ2-1, with TRBD1 as a possible D gene (6 bases). From germline, CDR1 is MNHNS and CDR2 SASEGT. Trimming shortened V by 11 bases and J by 4 bases, and 12 bases separated the two germline ends. The CDR3 totals 12 residues. The CDR3 DNA follows: TGTGCCCCCAGGACAGTTTACAATGAGCAGTTCTTC. Translated: CAPRTVYNEQFF.

This chain links TRBV5-6 with TRBJ2-2; D remains unclear. Germline V CDR1 and CDR2: SGHDT, YYEEEE. V was clipped by 2 bases and J by 0 bases, with 5 bases between them. The CDR3 covers 14 residues. The CDR3 sequence: CASSFLTNTGELFF. DNA for the CDR3: TGTGCCAGCAGCTTCCTCACGAACACCGGGGAGCTGTTTTTT.

V is TRBV6-5 and J is TRBJ1-2; TRBD1 might be the D (5 bases). CDR3 size: 13 residues. V lost 8 bases to trimming and J lost 5 bases, with 15 bases between them. Per germline, CDR1 MNHEY and CDR2 SVGAGI. CDR3 nucleotide sequence: TGTGCCAGCGGCGGGGACTTCCGTTATGGCTACACCTTC. Encoded protein: CASGGDFRYGYTF.

This chain uses TRBV10-3 with TRBJ1-2, with TRBD1 matching over 7 bases. Germline V gene sequence: CDR1 ENHRY, CDR2 SYGVKD. V gave up 4 bases and J gave up 3 bases; unmatched junction bases: 11. This CDR3 spans 16 amino acids. The DNA of the CDR3 is TGTGCCATCAGTGTCCCCTCCGGCAGGGGGGACTATGGCTACACCTTC. Translating it yields CAISVPSGRGDYGYTF.

This chain connects TRBV4-1 to TRBJ2-2; TRBD1 matches 7 bases. Per the germline V gene, CDR1 is MGHRA and CDR2 is YSYEKL. J gave up 0 bases and V 3 bases, and 4 bases lay outside the gene matches. The length of the CDR3 is 16 residues. The CDR3 DNA reads TGCGCCAGCAGCCAGGACAGGACCCCGAACACCGGGGAGCTGTTTTTT. Its protein product is CASSQDRTPNTGELFF.

The rearrangement joins TRBV11-2 to TRBJ2-1; TRBD1 matches at 7 bases. Trimming took 1 base from V and 6 from J; bases not matched to a gene: 12. Germline V CDR1 and CDR2: SGHAT, FQNNGV. The CDR3 extends over 17 amino acids. The CDR3 nucleotides are TGTGCCAGCAGCTTAGCCGGACAAAGGACAGGACGCAATGAGCAGTTCTTC. The encoded protein is CASSLAGQRTGRNEQFF.

J is TRBJ1-5 and V is TRBV2; D is unclear. The V end lost 6 bases, the J end lost 0 bases, and 12 bases lay between the germline ends. Germline V gives CDR1 SNHLY, CDR2 FYNNEI. This CDR3 has 15 amino acids. CDR3 residues: CASRKERASNQPQHF. The CDR3 nucleotides are TGTGCCAGCAGAAAGGAAAGGGCTAGCAATCAGCCCCAGCATTTT.

This clone was seen a single time. CDR3 sequence reads: CATIRDSPYEQYF. DNA of the CDR3: TGTGCCACCATTAGGGACTCCCCCTACGAGCAGTACTTC. The rearrangement joins TRBV6-1 to TRBJ2-7; a possible D gene is TRBD2 (6 bases). Germline V gene sequence: CDR1 MNHNS, CDR2 SASEGT. This CDR3 has 13 residues. Trimming stripped 10 bases from V and 2 bases from J, with 15 bases between.